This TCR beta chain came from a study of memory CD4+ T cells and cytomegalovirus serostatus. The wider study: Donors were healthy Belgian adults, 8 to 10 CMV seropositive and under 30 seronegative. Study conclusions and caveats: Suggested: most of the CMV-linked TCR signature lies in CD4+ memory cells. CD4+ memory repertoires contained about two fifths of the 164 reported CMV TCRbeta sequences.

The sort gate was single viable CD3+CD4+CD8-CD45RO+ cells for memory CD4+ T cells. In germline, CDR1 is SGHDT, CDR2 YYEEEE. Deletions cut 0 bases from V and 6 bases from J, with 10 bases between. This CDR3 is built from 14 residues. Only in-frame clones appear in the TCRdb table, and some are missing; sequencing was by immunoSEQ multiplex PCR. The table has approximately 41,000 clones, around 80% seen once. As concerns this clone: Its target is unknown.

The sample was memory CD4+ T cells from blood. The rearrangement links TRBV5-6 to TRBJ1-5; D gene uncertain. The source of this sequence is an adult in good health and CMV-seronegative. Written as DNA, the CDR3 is TGTGCCAGCAGCTTGGCCGGAGTGAGTCAGCCCCAGCATTTT. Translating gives CASSLAGVSQPQHF. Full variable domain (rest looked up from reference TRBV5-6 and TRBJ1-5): DAGVTQSPTHLIKTRGQQVTLRCSPKSGHDTVSWYQQALGQGPQFIFQYYEEEERQRGNFPDRFSGHQFPNYSSELNVNALLLGDSALYLCASSLAGVSQPQHFGDGTRLSIL.